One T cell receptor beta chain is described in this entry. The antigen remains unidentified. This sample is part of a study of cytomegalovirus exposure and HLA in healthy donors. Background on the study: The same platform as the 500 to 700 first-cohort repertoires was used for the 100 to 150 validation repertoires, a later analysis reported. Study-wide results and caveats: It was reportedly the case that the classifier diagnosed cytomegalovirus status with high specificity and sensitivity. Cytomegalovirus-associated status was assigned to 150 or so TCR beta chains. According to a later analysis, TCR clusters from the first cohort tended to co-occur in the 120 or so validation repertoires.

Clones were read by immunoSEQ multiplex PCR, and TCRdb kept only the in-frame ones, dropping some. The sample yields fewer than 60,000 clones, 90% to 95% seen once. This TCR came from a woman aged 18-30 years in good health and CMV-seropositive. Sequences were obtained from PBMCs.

DNA for the CDR3: TGTGCCAGCAGCTGGAGGAGGTCCGGGGAGCTGTTTTTT. Its translation is CASSWRRSGELFF. This chain connects TRBV14 to TRBJ2-2; possible D gene TRBD2, 5 bases. Between the trimmed V and J ends, which lost 5 bases and 6 bases, there was a span of 10 bases. The CDR3 spans 13 residues. Germline assignment: CDR1 SGHDN and CDR2 FVKESK.